These T cell receptor beta chains were read from a single sample in a study of blood T cell repertoires in COVID-19. Measured with immunoSEQ multiplex PCR; TCRdb has only the in-frame clones, and not every one. The data show 250,000 to 350,000 clones, approximately 88% seen once. The sample was peripheral blood. These receptors all come from a human donor with COVID-19, enrolled during active disease. The donor label of this sample is uncertain. Both conserved end residues are part of each CDR3. The D gene is left open where the match is weak. Clone size is not always given. Where it is, it says once, few, many or a class for expanded clones.

>TRBV15|TRBD1|TRBJ1-6|.
TGTGCCACCAGCAGTGCGGACAGGGGGCACGTTCACCTCCACTTT
CATSSADRGHVHLHF
>TRBV9|.|TRBJ2-3|.
TGTGCCAGCAGCGTAGGCTGGATGGGAGGCACAGATACGCAGTATTTT
CASSVGWMGGTDTQYF
>TRBV5-6|TRBD2|TRBJ2-1|.
TGTGCCAGCAGCCCGTTGCCTAGCGGGAGGCTGAATGAGCAGTTCTTC
CASSPLPSGRLNEQFF
>TRBV28|TRBD1|TRBJ2-3|few
TGTGCCAGCAGCCGGGACAGTCCTACAGATACGCAGTATTTT
CASSRDSPTDTQYF
>TRBV6-1|.|TRBJ1-2|.
TGTGCCAGCAGTGAAGACCGGGGGAACTATGGCTACACCTTC
CASSEDRGNYGYTF
>TRBV28|.|TRBJ1-1|.
TGTGCCAGCAGTCATACCGGCACTGAAGCTTTCTTT
CASSHTGTEAFF
>TRBV28|.|TRBJ1-4|.
TGTGCCAGCAGTTTACCGACTTCGGGTAGAGAAAAACTGTTTTTT
CASSLPTSGREKLFF
>TRBV11-3|TRBD2|TRBJ2-1|.
TGTGCCAGCAGCTTCAGGACTAGTTACAATGAGCAGTTCTTC
CASSFRTSYNEQFF
>TRBV5-4|TRBD2|TRBJ2-5|.
TGTGCCAGCAGCTCGGGACTAGCGGAGGTAGAGACCCAGTACTTC
CASSSGLAEVETQYF
>TRBV6-6|TRBD1|TRBJ1-4|.
TGTGCCAGCAGGCCGACAGGGGGAGATGAAAAACTGTTTTTT
CASRPTGGDEKLFF
>TRBV7-2|TRBD2|TRBJ2-2|.
TGTGCCAGCAGCACGGGACTAGCGGGACACGGGGAGCTGTTTTTT
CASSTGLAGHGELFF
>TRBV9|TRBD1|TRBJ2-2|.
TGTGCCAGCAGCGTAGCGATAGGGGGCGTTCAAACCGGGGAGCTGTTTTTT
CASSVAIGGVQTGELFF
>TRBV5-1|TRBD2|TRBJ2-3|.
TGCGCCAGCCTAGCGGGAGGGGGCACAGATACGCAGTATTTT
CASLAGGGTDTQYF
>TRBV18|.|TRBJ2-1|.
TGTGCCAGCTCACCATCCGGGCTAGCTCATGAGCAGTTCTTC
CASSPSGLAHEQFF
>TRBV19|.|TRBJ2-7|.
TGTGCCAGTAGTATAGAGAGCGCCGCCTACGAGCAGTACTTC
CASSIESAAYEQYF
>TRBV6-5|.|TRBJ1-2|many
TGTGCCAGCAGTTACCAACGTGGACAGACATACTATGGCTACACCTTC
CASSYQRGQTYYGYTF
>TRBV28|TRBD2|TRBJ2-7|.
TGTGCCAGCAGTTCCCTTAGCGGGAGGGGCGCCTACGAGCAGTACTTC
CASSSLSGRGAYEQYF
>TRBV30|TRBD2|TRBJ2-3|few
TGTGCCTGGAGTGTACTAGCGGGAACGGCAGATACGCAGTATTTT
CAWSVLAGTADTQYF
>TRBV5-1|TRBD2|TRBJ2-3|.
TGCGCCAGCAGCTTGACGGGGACTAGCGGGAGCGTGGATACGCAGTATTTT
CASSLTGTSGSVDTQYF
>TRBV5-1|.|TRBJ1-5|.
TGCGCCAGCAGCTTAGGCGGGGGGGTTCATCAGCCCCAGCATTTT
CASSLGGGVHQPQHF
>TRBV18|.|TRBJ2-7|.
TGTGCCAGCTCACCGGGCGCAAGCCACGAGCAGTACTTC
CASSPGASHEQYF
>TRBV19|.|TRBJ1-4|.
TGTGCCAGTAGTATAATCGGGGGTTCTAATGAAAAACTGTTTTTT
CASSIIGGSNEKLFF
>TRBV5-4|.|TRBJ2-1|.
TGTGCCAGCAGCTTGTTCGGTATATACAATGAGCAGTTCTTC
CASSLFGIYNEQFF
>TRBV6-5|TRBD1|TRBJ1-6|.
TGTGCCAGCGGACCCGGACAGGCGATTGGGCCCCTCCACTTT
CASGPGQAIGPLHF
>TRBV18|.|TRBJ2-1|.
TGTGCCAGCTCACCACCGGCGGAGAGCTCCTACAATGAGCAGTTCTTC
CASSPPAESSYNEQFF
>TRBV19|.|TRBJ2-7|.
TGTGCCAGTAGTATCAGGGTTGGTTCCTACGAGCAGTACTTC
CASSIRVGSYEQYF
>TRBV10-2|.|TRBJ2-1|.
TGCGCCAGCAGTGAGCAGGGTGCGGGGAATGAGCAGTTCTTC
CASSEQGAGNEQFF
>TRBV11-3|TRBD1|TRBJ2-2|.
TGTGCCAGCAGCAAGATGACAGGGGGTAACGGGGAGCTGTTTTTT
CASSKMTGGNGELFF
>TRBV6-5|.|TRBJ1-2|.
TGTGCCAGCAGTTACTCAATGGCCCCACATGGCTACACCTTC
CASSYSMAPHGYTF
>TRBV5-1|TRBD1|TRBJ1-2|few
TGCGCCAGCAGCCCGGGACAGGGGGCCCCTAACTATGGCTACACCTTC
CASSPGQGAPNYGYTF
>TRBV3-1/TRBV3-2|TRBD1|TRBJ2-1|.
TGTGCCAGCAGCCAAGAAGCAGGACAGGGGAATGAGCAGTTCTTC
CASSQEAGQGNEQFF
>TRBV7-6|.|TRBJ2-3|.
TGTGCCAGCAGCTTACGGTCAGGGGTATACCGAACGCAGTATTTT
CASSLRSGVYRTQYF
>TRBV11-3|TRBD1|TRBJ2-3|.
TGTGCCAGCAGCGCCCACAGGGGGCAAAGCACAGATACGCAGTATTTT
CASSAHRGQSTDTQYF
>TRBV5-3|.|TRBJ2-7|.
TGTGCCAGAAGCCTCCGAAGGGCGGGGGCCTCTTGGGAGTACTTC
CARSLRRAGASWEYF
>TRBV7-9|.|TRBJ2-7|few
TGTGCCAGCAGCTTAGCGGGAGATGCCTACGAGCAGTACTTC
CASSLAGDAYEQYF
>TRBV7-2|.|TRBJ1-1|.
TGTGCCAGCAGCTTAGGAGTCCAGGGGATGGAAGCTTTCTTT
CASSLGVQGMEAFF
>TRBV7-9|TRBD1|TRBJ1-6|.
TGTGCCAGCAGCTTGACAGGGGGCTATAATTCACCCCTCCACTTT
CASSLTGGYNSPLHF
>TRBV5-1|.|TRBJ2-2|.
TGCGCCAGCGGCCACGGGCCTGACGGGGCCGGGGAGCTGTTTTTT
CASGHGPDGAGELFF